Here is one TCR beta chain with its context. The antigen is undetermined. This sample was taken from a study of T cell responses to AZD1222 COVID-19 vaccine. Study-wide findings and caveats: Mostly white British, mostly female donors; authors suggested clonal diversity may be underestimated. Repertoire sampling happened only post peak T cell response. Unmutated variant regions are reportedly targeted by nearly half of spike-specific TCRs. Spike-wide vaccine-associated CD4 TCRs dominated at 160-218 and 743-854.

Germline V gene sequence: CDR1 KGHDR, CDR2 SFDVKD. There are 16 residues in the CDR3. The J segment lost 5 bases and the V segment lost 4 bases, leaving 6 bases of the junction unmatched. TCRdb keeps only in-frame clones here, not all; method: immunoSEQ multiplex PCR. The repertoire includes about 49,000 clones, over 60% of them detected once, and around 7% sits in the top ten. This sample comprised peripheral blood, obtained on day 0 of AZD1222 vaccination. This sequence joins TRBV24-1 and TRBJ2-1, with 11 bases aligning to TRBD1. The sequence was collected from an adult in good health. Here the CDR3 DNA reads TGTGCCACCAGTGACCCCGGACAGGGGGCAGACAATGAGCAGTTCTTC. Residues: CATSDPGQGADNEQFF.